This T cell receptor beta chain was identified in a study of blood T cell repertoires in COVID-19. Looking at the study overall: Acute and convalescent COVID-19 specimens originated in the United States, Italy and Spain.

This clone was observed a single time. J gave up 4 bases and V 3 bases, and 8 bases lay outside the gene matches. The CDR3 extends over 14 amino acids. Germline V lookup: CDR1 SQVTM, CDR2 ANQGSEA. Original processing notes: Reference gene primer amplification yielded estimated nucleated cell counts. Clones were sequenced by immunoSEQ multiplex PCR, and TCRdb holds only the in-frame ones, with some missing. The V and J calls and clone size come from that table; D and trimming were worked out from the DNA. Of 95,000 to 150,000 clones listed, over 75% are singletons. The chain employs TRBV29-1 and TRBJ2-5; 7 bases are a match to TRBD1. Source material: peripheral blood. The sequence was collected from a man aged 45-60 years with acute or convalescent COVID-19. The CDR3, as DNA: TGCAGCGTTGATCTTGCCAGGGGGTCAGAGACCCAGTACTTC. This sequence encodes CSVDLARGSETQYF. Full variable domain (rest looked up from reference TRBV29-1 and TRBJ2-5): SAVISQKPSRDICQRGTSLTIQCQVDSQVTMMFWYRQQPGQSLTLIATANQGSEATYESGFVIDKFPISRPNLTFSTLTVSNMSPEDSSIYLCSVDLARGSETQYFGPGTRLLVL.